The entry that follows covers one T cell receptor beta chain sequence. The data stem from a study of blood T cell repertoires in COVID-19. The length of the CDR3 is 15 residues. The J segment lost 10 bases and the V segment lost 2 bases, leaving 9 bases of the junction unmatched. Germline assignment: CDR1 SGHTA and CDR2 FQGTGA. This table comes from immunoSEQ multiplex PCR, and its TCRdb copy is limited to in-frame clones, with some not included. Here the sample spans under 300,000 clones, 75% to 95% being singletons. The receptor comes from a woman aged 18-29 years who had recovered from COVID-19. Sample: PBMCs or T cells enriched from blood (not recorded which). This chain uses TRBV7-3 with TRBJ2-3; 10 bases match TRBD2. The CDR3 sequence: CASSLFSGRDGAQYF. The CDR3 nucleotides read TGTGCCAGCAGCTTATTCAGCGGGAGGGACGGGGCGCAGTATTTT.